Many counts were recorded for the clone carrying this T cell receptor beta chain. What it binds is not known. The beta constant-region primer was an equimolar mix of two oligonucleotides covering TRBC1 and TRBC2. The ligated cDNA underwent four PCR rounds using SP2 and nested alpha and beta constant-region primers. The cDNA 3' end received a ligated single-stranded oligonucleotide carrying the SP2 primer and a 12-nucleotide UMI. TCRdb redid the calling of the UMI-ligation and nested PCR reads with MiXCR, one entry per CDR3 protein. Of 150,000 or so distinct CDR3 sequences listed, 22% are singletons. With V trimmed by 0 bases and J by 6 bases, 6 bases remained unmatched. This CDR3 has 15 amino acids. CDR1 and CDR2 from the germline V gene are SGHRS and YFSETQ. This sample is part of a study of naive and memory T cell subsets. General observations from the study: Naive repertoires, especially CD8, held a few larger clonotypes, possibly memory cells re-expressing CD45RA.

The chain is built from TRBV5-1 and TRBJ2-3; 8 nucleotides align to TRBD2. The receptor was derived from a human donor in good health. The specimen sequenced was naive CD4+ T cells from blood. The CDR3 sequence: CASSLVTGGQDTQYF. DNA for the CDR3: TGCGCCAGCAGCTTGGTGACGGGAGGGCAGGATACGCAGTATTTT.